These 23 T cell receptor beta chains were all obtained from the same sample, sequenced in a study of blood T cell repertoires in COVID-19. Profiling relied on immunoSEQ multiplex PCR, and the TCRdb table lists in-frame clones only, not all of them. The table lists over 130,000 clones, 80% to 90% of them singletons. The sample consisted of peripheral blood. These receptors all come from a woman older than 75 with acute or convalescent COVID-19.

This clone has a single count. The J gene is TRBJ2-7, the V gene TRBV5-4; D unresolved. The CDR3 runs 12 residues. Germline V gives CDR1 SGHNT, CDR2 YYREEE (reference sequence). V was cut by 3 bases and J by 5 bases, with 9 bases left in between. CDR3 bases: TGTGCCAGCAGCTCGACAACCCACGAGCAGTACTTC. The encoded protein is CASSSTTHEQYF.

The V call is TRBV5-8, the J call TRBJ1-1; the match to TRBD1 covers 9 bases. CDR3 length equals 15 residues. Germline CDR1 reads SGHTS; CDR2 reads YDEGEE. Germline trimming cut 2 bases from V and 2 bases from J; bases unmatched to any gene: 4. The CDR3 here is CASSFRDRVNTEAFF. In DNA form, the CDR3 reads TGTGCCAGCAGCTTTAGGGACAGGGTCAACACTGAAGCTTTCTTT.

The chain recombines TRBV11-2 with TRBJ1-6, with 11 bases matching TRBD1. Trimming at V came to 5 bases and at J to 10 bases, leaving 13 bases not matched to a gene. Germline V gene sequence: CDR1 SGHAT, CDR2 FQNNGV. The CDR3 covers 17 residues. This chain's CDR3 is CASSRDRGLFSASPLHF. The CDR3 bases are TGTGCCAGCAGCCGGGACAGGGGGTTGTTTTCAGCGTCACCCCTCCACTTT.

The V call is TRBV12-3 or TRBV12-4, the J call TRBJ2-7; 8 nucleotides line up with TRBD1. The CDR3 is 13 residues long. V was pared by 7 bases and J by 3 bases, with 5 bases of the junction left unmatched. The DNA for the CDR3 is TGTGCCAGCACCTGGACAGGGTTCTACGAGCAGTACTTC. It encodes CASTWTGFYEQYF.

In DNA, the CDR3 is TGTGCCAGCCAAGGGGATCAGCCCCAGCATTTT. This encodes CASQGDQPQHF. The gene calls are TRBV6-5 and TRBJ1-5; D may be TRBD1 (5 bases). Trimming cost V 8 bases and J 5 bases, with 7 bases left between them. This CDR3 spans 11 amino acids. In germline, CDR1 is MNHEY, CDR2 SVGAGI.

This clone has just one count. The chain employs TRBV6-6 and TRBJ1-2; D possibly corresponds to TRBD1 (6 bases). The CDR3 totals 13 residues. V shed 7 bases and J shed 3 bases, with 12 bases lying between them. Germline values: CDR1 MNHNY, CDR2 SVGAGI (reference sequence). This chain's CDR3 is CASNPSGDYGYTF. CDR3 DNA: TGTGCCAGCAACCCATCAGGGGACTATGGCTACACCTTC.

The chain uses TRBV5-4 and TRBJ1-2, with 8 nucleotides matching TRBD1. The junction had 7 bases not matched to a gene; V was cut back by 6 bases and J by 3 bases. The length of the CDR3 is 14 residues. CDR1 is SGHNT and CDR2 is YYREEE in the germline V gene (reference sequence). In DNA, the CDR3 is TGTGCCAGCACCGGACAGGGAACCTACTATGGCTACACCTTC. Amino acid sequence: CASTGQGTYYGYTF.

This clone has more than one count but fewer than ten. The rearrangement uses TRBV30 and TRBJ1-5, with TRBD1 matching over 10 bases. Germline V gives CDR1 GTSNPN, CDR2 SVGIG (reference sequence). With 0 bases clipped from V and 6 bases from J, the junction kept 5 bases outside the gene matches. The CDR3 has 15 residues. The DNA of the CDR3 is TGTGCCTGGAGTGTTAAGGGACAGGGGCTTCAGCCCCAGCATTTT. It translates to CAWSVKGQGLQPQHF.

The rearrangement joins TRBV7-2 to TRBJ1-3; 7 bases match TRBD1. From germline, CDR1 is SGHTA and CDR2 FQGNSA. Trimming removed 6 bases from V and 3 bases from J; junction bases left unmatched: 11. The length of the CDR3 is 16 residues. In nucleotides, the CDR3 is TGTGCCAGCAGACAAAGGACAGGAGTCGGTGGAAACACCATATATTTT. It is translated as CASRQRTGVGGNTIYF. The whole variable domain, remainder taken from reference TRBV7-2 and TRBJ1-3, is GAGVSQSPSNKVTEKGKDVELRCDPISGHTALYWYRQSLGQGLEFLIYFQGNSAPDKSGLPSDRFSAERTGGSVSTLTIQRTQQEDSAVYLCASRQRTGVGGNTIYFGEGSWLTVV.

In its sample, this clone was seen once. The CDR3 is CASSQEFQGHGYTF. The CDR3 DNA is TGTGCCAGCAGCCAAGAATTCCAGGGGCATGGCTACACCTTC. This sequence joins TRBV3-1 (or the pseudogene TRBV3-2) and TRBJ1-2; D perhaps matches TRBD1 (6 bases). This CDR3 is built from 14 residues. Germline lookup yields CDR1 LGHDT and CDR2 YNNKEL (reference sequence). The V gene lost 0 bases and the J gene lost 6 bases, with 11 bases spanning the gap.

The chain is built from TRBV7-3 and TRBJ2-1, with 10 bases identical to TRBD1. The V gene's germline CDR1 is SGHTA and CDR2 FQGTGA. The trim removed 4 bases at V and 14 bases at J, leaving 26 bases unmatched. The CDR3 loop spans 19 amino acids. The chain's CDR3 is CASSSPGDRGSLTAWAEFF. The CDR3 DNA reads TGTGCCAGCAGCTCGCCGGGGGACAGGGGCAGCCTCACGGCATGGGCGGAGTTCTTC.

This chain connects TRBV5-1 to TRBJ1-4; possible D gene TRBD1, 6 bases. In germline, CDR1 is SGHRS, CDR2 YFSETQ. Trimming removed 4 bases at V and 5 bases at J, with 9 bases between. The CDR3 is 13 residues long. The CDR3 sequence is CASSETGNEKLFF. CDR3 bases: TGCGCCAGCAGCGAAACAGGGAATGAAAAACTGTTTTTT.

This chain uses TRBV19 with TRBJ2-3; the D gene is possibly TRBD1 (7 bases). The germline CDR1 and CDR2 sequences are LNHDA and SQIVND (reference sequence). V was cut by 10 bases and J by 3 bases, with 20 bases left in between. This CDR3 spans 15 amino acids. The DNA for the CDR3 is TGTGCCACTGCGCGCGGGACAGACCTTACAGATACGCAGTATTTT. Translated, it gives CATARGTDLTDTQYF.

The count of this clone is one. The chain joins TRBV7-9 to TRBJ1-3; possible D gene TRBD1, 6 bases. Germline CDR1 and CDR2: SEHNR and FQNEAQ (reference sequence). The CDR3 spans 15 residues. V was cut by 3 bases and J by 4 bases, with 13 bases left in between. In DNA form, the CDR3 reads TGTGCCAGCAGCTTGGCAGGGGCGTTAGGAAACACCATATATTTT. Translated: CASSLAGALGNTIYF.

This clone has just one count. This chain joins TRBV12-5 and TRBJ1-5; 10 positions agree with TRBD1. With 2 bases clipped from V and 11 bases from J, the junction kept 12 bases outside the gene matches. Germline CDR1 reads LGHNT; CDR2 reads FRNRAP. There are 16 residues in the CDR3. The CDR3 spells CASGLPTGTGVVAQHF. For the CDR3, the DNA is TGTGCTAGTGGTTTGCCCACCGGGACAGGGGTGGTGGCCCAGCATTTT.

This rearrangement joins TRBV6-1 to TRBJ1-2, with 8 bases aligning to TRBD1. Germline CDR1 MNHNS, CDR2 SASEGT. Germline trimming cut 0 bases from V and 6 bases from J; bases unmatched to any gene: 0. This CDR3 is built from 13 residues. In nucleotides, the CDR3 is TGTGCCAGCAGTGAAGCGACAGGGGATGGCTACACCTTC. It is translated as CASSEATGDGYTF.

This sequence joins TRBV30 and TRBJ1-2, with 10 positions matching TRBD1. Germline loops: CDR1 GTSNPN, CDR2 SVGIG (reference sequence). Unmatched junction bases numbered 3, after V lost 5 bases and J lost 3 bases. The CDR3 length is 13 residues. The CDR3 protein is CAWEGTGDYGYTF. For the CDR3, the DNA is TGTGCCTGGGAGGGGACAGGGGACTATGGCTACACCTTC. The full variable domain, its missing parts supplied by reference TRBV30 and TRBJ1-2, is SQTIHQWPATLVQPVGSPLSLECTVEGTSNPNLYWYRQAAGRGLQLLFYSVGIGQISSEVPQNLSASRPQDRQFILSSKKLLLSDSGFYLCAWEGTGDYGYTFGSGTRLTVV.

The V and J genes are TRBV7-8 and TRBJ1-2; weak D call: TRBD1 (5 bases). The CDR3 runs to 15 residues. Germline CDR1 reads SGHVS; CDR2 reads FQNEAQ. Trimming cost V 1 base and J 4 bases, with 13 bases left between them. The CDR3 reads CASSLGEGRGYGYTF. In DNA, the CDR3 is TGTGCCAGCAGCTTAGGGGAGGGACGGGGCTATGGCTACACCTTC.

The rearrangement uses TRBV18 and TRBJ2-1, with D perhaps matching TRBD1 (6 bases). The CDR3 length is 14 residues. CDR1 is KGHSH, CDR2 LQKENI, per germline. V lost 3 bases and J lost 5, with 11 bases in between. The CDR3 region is CASSPARTDNEQFF. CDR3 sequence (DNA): TGTGCCAGCTCACCGGCTCGGACAGACAATGAGCAGTTCTTC.

The CDR3 DNA is TGTGCCTGGGAACAGGGTTTCAATCAGCCCCAGCATTTT. Its translation: CAWEQGFNQPQHF. The chain recombines TRBV30 with TRBJ1-5; TRBD1 is a possible D gene (6 bases). Between the trimmed V and J ends, which lost 5 bases and 3 bases, there was a span of 11 bases. Germline-derived CDR1 and CDR2 are GTSNPN and SVGIG (reference sequence). The CDR3 is made up of 13 amino acids.

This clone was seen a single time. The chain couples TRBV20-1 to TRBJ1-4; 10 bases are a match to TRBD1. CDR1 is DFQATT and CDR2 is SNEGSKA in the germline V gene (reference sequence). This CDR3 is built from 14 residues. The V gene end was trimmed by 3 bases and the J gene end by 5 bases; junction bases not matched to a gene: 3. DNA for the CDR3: TGCAGTGCTAGTTGGGGACAGGGGAATGAAAAACTGTTTTTT. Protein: CSASWGQGNEKLFF.

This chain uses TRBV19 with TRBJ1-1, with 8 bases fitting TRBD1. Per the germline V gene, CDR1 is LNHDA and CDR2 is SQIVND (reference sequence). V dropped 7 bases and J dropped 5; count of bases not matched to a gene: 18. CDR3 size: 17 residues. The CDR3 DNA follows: TGTGCCAGTACTGGGGGCGGCAGGGGGCGGTTGGGGACTGAAGCTTTCTTT. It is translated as CASTGGGRGRLGTEAFF.

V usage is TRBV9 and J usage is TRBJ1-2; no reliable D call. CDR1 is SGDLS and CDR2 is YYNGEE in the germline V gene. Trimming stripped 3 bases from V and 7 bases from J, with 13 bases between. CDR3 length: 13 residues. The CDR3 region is CASSASGGFGYTF. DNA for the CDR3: TGTGCCAGCAGCGCTAGTGGTGGTTTTGGCTACACCTTC.